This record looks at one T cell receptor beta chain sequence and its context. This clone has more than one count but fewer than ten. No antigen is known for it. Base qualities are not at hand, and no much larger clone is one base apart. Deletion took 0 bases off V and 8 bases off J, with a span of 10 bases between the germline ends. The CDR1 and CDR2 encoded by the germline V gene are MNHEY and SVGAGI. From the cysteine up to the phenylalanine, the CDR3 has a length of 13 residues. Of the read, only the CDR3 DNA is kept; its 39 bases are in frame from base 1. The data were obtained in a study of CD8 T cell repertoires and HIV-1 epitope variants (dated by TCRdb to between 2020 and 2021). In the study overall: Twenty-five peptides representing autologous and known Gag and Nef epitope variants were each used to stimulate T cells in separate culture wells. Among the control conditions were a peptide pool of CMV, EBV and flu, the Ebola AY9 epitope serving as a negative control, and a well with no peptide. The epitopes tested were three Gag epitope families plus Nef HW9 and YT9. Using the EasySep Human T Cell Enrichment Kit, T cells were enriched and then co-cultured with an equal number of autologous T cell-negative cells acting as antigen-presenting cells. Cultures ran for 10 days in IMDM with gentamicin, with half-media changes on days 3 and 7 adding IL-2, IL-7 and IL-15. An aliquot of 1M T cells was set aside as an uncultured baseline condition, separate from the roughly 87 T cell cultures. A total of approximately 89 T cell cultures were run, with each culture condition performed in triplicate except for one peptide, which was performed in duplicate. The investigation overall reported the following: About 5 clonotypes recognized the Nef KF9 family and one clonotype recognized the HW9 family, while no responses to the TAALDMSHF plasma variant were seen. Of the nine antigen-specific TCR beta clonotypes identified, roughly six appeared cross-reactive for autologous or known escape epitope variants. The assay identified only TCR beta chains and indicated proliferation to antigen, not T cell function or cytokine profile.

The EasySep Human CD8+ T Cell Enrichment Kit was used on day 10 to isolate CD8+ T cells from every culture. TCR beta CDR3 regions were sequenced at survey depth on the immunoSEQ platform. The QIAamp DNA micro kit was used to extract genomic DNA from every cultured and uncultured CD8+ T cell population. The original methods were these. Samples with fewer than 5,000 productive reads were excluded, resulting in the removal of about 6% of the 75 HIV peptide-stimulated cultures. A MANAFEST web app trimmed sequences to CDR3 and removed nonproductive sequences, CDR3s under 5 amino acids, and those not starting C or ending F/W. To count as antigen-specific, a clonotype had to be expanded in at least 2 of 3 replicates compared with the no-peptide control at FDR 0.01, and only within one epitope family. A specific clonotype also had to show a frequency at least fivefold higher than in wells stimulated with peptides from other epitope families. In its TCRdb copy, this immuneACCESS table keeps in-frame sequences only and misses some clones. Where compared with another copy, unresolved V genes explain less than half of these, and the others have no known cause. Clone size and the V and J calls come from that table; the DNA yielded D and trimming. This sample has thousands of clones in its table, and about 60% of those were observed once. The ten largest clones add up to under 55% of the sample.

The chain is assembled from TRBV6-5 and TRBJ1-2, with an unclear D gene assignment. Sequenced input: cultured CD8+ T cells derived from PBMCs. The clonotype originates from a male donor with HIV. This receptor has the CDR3 CASSYSRGSGYTF. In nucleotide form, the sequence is TGTGCCAGCAGTTACTCGAGAGGTTCGGGCTACACCTTC.